A single sample gave rise to the 17 T cell receptor beta chains below, sequenced in a study of blood T cell repertoires in COVID-19. The assay was immunoSEQ multiplex PCR, and TCRdb's table has in-frame clones only and misses some. The sample has approximately 260,000 clones, roughly 88% seen once. Sample: peripheral blood. The receptors derive from a woman between 65 and 79 years old with COVID-19, enrolled during active disease.

The rearrangement links TRBV2 to TRBJ2-5; 8 bases line up with TRBD1. The trim removed 6 bases at V and 6 bases at J, leaving 6 bases unmatched. CDR3 length: 13 amino acids. Looked up from germline, CDR1 is SNHLY and CDR2 is FYNNEI. The CDR3 nucleotides read TGTGCCAGCAGATTTGGACAGGGTCAGACCCAGTACTTC. Amino acid sequence: CASRFGQGQTQYF.

J is TRBJ1-1 and V is TRBV19; D perhaps matches TRBD1 (5 bases). V lost 5 bases and J lost 1, with 11 bases in between. The CDR3 runs to 14 residues. Germline CDR1 reads LNHDA; CDR2 reads SQIVND (reference sequence). CDR3 region: CASSVTGENTEAFF. The CDR3 nucleotides are TGTGCCAGTAGTGTAACGGGGGAGAACACTGAAGCTTTCTTT.

This clone was seen a few times. In DNA, the CDR3 is TGCGCCAGCAGCCAAGATTGGCAGGAGCAGTTCTTC. It specifies CASSQDWQEQFF. The J gene is TRBJ2-1, the V gene TRBV4-1; D uncertain. V was cut by 0 bases and J by 10 bases, with 7 bases left in between. This CDR3 has 12 residues. From germline, CDR1 is MGHRA and CDR2 YSYEKL.

This clone was seen a single time. The V and J genes are TRBV7-2 and TRBJ2-3, with 7 bases identical to TRBD1. With V trimmed by 5 bases and J by 6 bases, 2 bases remained unmatched. CDR1 is SGHTA and CDR2 is FQGNSA in the germline V gene. This CDR3 comprises 12 residues. CDR3: CASSPQGDTQYF. CDR3 sequence (DNA): TGTGCCAGCAGCCCACAGGGGGATACGCAGTATTTT. The full variable domain, rest sourced from reference TRBV7-2 and TRBJ2-3, is GAGVSQSPSNKVTEKGKDVELRCDPISGHTALYWYRQSLGQGLEFLIYFQGNSAPDKSGLPSDRFSAERTGGSVSTLTIQRTQQEDSAVYLCASSPQGDTQYFGPGTRLTVL.

The rearrangement uses TRBV29-1 and TRBJ1-2; TRBD1 matches 9 bases. Unmatched junction bases numbered 3, after V lost 5 bases and J lost 5 bases. The CDR3 has 12 residues. Germline V lookup: CDR1 SQVTM, CDR2 ANQGSEA. The CDR3 reads CSVPGQGYGYTF. The DNA for the CDR3 is TGCAGCGTTCCGGGACAGGGTTATGGCTACACCTTC.

The V call is TRBV3-1 (or the pseudogene TRBV3-2), the J call TRBJ2-7, with TRBD1 matching over 9 bases. Per germline, CDR1 LGHDT and CDR2 YNNKEL (reference sequence). Losses at the gene ends were 0 bases for V and 5 bases for J; bases not matched to a gene: 5. The CDR3 totals 15 residues. The CDR3 DNA follows: TGTGCCAGCAGCCAAGAAGGGACAGGGAGGGACGAGCAGTACTTC. Protein: CASSQEGTGRDEQYF.

The chain joins TRBV21-1 to TRBJ2-7; the table gives TRBD1 as D, unverified against the DNA. TRBV21-1 is termed a pseudogene. The CDR3 sequence is 16 residues long. Written as DNA, the CDR3 is TGTGCCAGCAGCCAATCCACAGGGGGCGCGCCCTACGAGCAGTACTTC. It specifies CASSQSTGGAPYEQYF.

The V and J genes are TRBV4-1 and TRBJ2-7, with 13 bases matching TRBD2. V lost 1 base to trimming and J lost 4 bases; unmatched junction nucleotides: 7. Germline V gives CDR1 MGHRA, CDR2 YSYEKL. This CDR3 spans 17 amino acids. The CDR3 DNA follows: TGCGCCAGCAGCCAAGGAACTAGCGGGAGGGGGACGTACGAGCAGTACTTC. It translates to CASSQGTSGRGTYEQYF.

This clone was detected only once. The rearrangement uses TRBV24-1 and TRBJ2-3, with 8 nucleotides matching TRBD1. V trimming: 10 bases; J trimming: 4 bases; junction bases outside the gene matches: 6. This CDR3 contains 13 residues. Germline-derived CDR1 and CDR2 are KGHDR and SFDVKD. CDR3 in amino acids: CATRQGTPDTQYF. The CDR3 DNA reads TGTGCCACGAGACAGGGGACCCCAGATACGCAGTATTTT.

This clone appeared once. The V gene is TRBV6-1, the J gene TRBJ2-5, with a weak D call TRBD1 (5 bases). This CDR3 contains 15 residues. V was clipped by 1 base and J by 0 bases, with 9 bases between them. The germline V gene encodes CDR1 MNHNS and CDR2 SASEGT. CDR3 nucleotides: TGTGCCAGCAGTGAAGGGGGCGGCAACCAAGAGACCCAGTACTTC. This gives the protein CASSEGGGNQETQYF.

The table lists this clone with a count of one. The V call is TRBV30, the J call TRBJ1-3; possible D gene TRBD1, 5 bases. The V end was cut by 2 bases, the J end by 0 bases, with 14 bases between. This CDR3 has 16 residues. Germline CDR1 is GTSNPN and CDR2 is SVGIG (reference sequence). CDR3 amino acids: CAWSPGYRSSGNTIYF. CDR3 coding DNA: TGTGCCTGGAGTCCAGGATACAGGAGCTCTGGAAACACCATATATTTT.

V gene TRBV7-2 combines with J gene TRBJ2-3, with D possibly being TRBD2 (6 bases). V lost 4 bases and J lost 0, with 11 bases in between. Germline values: CDR1 SGHTA, CDR2 FQGNSA. This CDR3 contains 15 residues. In DNA, the CDR3 is TGTGCCAGCAGCTCGCTAGCGTTTAGCACAGATACGCAGTATTTT. The encoded protein is CASSSLAFSTDTQYF. The full variable domain, rest sourced from reference TRBV7-2 and TRBJ2-3, is GAGVSQSPSNKVTEKGKDVELRCDPISGHTALYWYRQSLGQGLEFLIYFQGNSAPDKSGLPSDRFSAERTGGSVSTLTIQRTQQEDSAVYLCASSSLAFSTDTQYFGPGTRLTVL.

This chain uses TRBV7-3 with TRBJ2-2; 13 nucleotides agree with TRBD2. Germline V lookup: CDR1 SGHTA, CDR2 FQGTGA. Trimming at V came to 5 bases and at J to 5 bases, leaving 8 bases not matched to a gene. This CDR3 contains 17 residues. The CDR3, as DNA: TGTGCCAGCAGCACTCGGACTAGCGGGAGAGGGACCGGGGAGCTGTTTTTT. Encoded protein: CASSTRTSGRGTGELFF.

This chain connects TRBV14 to TRBJ1-6, with 9 bases identical to TRBD1. Germline V gene data show CDR1 as SGHDN and CDR2 as FVKESK. Trimming at V came to 0 bases and at J to 6 bases, leaving 9 bases not matched to a gene. The CDR3 runs to 18 residues. The chain's CDR3 is CASSQDYSGTGLNSPLHF. CDR3 nucleotide sequence: TGTGCCAGCAGCCAAGATTATTCGGGGACAGGGCTTAATTCACCCCTCCACTTT.

The rearrangement uses TRBV6-5 and TRBJ2-7; 9 bases match TRBD2. Trimming took 9 bases from V and 0 from J; bases not matched to a gene: 6. The CDR3 is 14 residues long. Germline CDR1 is MNHEY and CDR2 is SVGAGI. Here the CDR3 reads CASTSSGNSYEQYF. CDR3 bases: TGTGCCAGTACTTCTAGCGGGAACTCCTACGAGCAGTACTTC.

V usage is TRBV5-1 and J usage is TRBJ1-1; D possibly corresponds to TRBD1 (6 bases). This CDR3 is built from 15 residues. From germline, CDR1 is SGHRS and CDR2 YFSETQ. The ends were cut back, 4 bases at V and 4 bases at J, with 17 bases in the middle. CDR3 sequence (DNA): TGCGCCAGCAGCGTCCTTCAGGGGCTGCGCACTGAAGCTTTCTTT. Translating gives CASSVLQGLRTEAFF.

This clone was recorded once. V usage is TRBV3-1 (or the pseudogene TRBV3-2) and J usage is TRBJ1-1; unclear D gene. This CDR3 comprises 12 residues. V lost 4 bases to trimming and J lost 11 bases, with 14 bases between them. Germline CDR1 is LGHDT and CDR2 is YNNKEL (reference sequence). CDR3 loop: CASSRGETGAFF. The CDR3 nucleotides read TGTGCCAGCAGCCGGGGAGAAACGGGGGCTTTCTTT.